This record concerns one T cell receptor beta chain sequence. The sample comes from a study of OX40 agonist ivuxolimab in advanced cancers. Profiled with immunoSEQ multiplex PCR; TCRdb holds only in-frame clones, not every one. The sample holds 70,000 or so clones; around 88% are singletons and the top ten take approximately 2.1%. The CDR3 is 14 amino acids. Trimming stripped 4 bases from V and 5 bases from J, with 15 bases between. Germline CDR1 is ENHRY and CDR2 is SYGVKD. The V and J genes are TRBV10-3 and TRBJ2-7; D tentatively fits TRBD1 or TRBD2 (5 bases each). This TCR was sampled from an adult with an advanced solid tumor such as melanoma, head and neck, liver or kidney cancer. The material was CD4+ or CD8+ T cells sorted from blood, obtained in a trial of the OX40 agonist ivuxolimab. CDR3 region: CAISGDGERNEQYF. The DNA of the CDR3 is TGTGCCATCAGTGGGGACGGCGAGAGAAACGAGCAGTACTTC.